This T cell receptor beta chain was found in a study of OX40 agonist ivuxolimab in advanced cancers. The CDR3 loop spans 14 amino acids. Germline V gives CDR1 ENHRY, CDR2 SYGVKD. V lost 6 bases to trimming and J lost 0 bases, with 8 bases between them. Repertoires were generated with immunoSEQ multiplex PCR, while TCRdb's copy carries only in-frame clones and drops some. This table has tens of thousands of clones, 91% appearing once. The sample in question was CD4+ or CD8+ T cells sorted from blood, obtained in a trial of the OX40 agonist ivuxolimab. The chain combines TRBV10-3 with TRBJ2-2; a weak D match, TRBD1 (5 bases). The receptor comes from an adult with an advanced solid tumor such as melanoma, head and neck, liver or kidney cancer. DNA of the CDR3: TGTGCCATCAGGGACACTGCGAACACCGGGGAGCTGTTTTTT. This sequence encodes CAIRDTANTGELFF.